Following are 17 T cell receptor beta chains from one sample sequenced in a study of blood T cell repertoires in COVID-19. The data were produced by immunoSEQ multiplex PCR, yet TCRdb's version contains in-frame clones alone and is incomplete. The table lists about 130,000 clones, around 81% of them singletons, with 3.8% in the top ten. Sequenced: peripheral blood. The receptors derive from a woman aged 50 to 60 with acute or convalescent COVID-19.

V is TRBV25-1 and J is TRBJ1-4; D gene uncertain. CDR1 MGHDK and CDR2 SYGVNS come from the germline V gene. CDR3 length: 12 residues. V lost 8 bases and J 8 bases, leaving 12 bases between the germline ends. For the CDR3, the DNA is TGTGCCAGCCAGGACTGGACGGAAAAACTGTTTTTT. Its translation: CASQDWTEKLFF.

The chain recombines TRBV10-2 with TRBJ2-5, with 7 bases identical to TRBD2. CDR1 is WSHSY and CDR2 is SAAADI in the germline V gene. This CDR3 has 12 residues. Trimming took 6 bases from V and 5 from J; bases not matched to a gene: 3. The CDR3 DNA is TGCGCCAGCAGACAGACTAGCGAGACCCAGTACTTC. Translating it yields CASRQTSETQYF.

This sequence joins TRBV27 and TRBJ2-2, with unresolved D. CDR3 length: 15 residues. V was shortened by 7 bases and J by 0 bases, with 12 bases between the two germline ends. The germline V gene encodes CDR1 MNHEY and CDR2 SMNVEV (reference sequence). CDR3 amino acids: CASTPTYANTGELFF. In DNA, the CDR3 is TGTGCCAGCACCCCGACATACGCGAACACCGGGGAGCTGTTTTTT.

The J gene is TRBJ1-4, the V gene TRBV2, with D hard to call. This CDR3 contains 14 residues. Germline-derived CDR1 and CDR2 are SNHLY and FYNNEI. The V and J ends lost 2 bases and 4 bases respectively, with 8 bases between them. This CDR3 reads CASSERGVNEKLFF. The DNA for the CDR3 is TGTGCCAGCAGTGAACGGGGAGTTAATGAAAAACTGTTTTTT.

The chain combines TRBV18 with TRBJ2-7; 8 bases are shared with TRBD1. The germline V gene has CDR1 KGHSH and CDR2 LQKENI. V dropped 3 bases and J dropped 0; count of bases not matched to a gene: 4. The CDR3 totals 15 residues. This chain's CDR3 is CASSPTGQGSYEQYF. CDR3 coding DNA: TGTGCCAGCTCACCGACAGGACAGGGCTCCTACGAGCAGTACTTC.

This clone was recorded only once. The chain carries TRBV24-1 and TRBJ2-7; TRBD2 matches at 9 bases. This CDR3 has 15 residues. CDR1 and CDR2 from the germline V gene are KGHDR and SFDVKD. The V gene end was trimmed by 2 bases and the J gene end by 3 bases; junction bases not matched to a gene: 4. The CDR3 is CATSDSSGRYYEQYF. The CDR3 DNA reads as TGTGCCACCAGTGATTCCAGCGGGAGGTACTACGAGCAGTACTTC.

V is TRBV19 and J is TRBJ2-1; the match to TRBD2 covers 10 bases. Per the germline V gene, CDR1 is LNHDA and CDR2 is SQIVND (reference sequence). The CDR3 extends over 20 amino acids. Germline trimming cut 0 bases from V and 0 bases from J; bases unmatched to any gene: 11. CDR3 sequence reads: CASSIEWLAGVKSSYNEQFF. DNA of the CDR3: TGTGCCAGTAGTATAGAATGGCTAGCGGGGGTAAAGAGCTCCTACAATGAGCAGTTCTTC.

The rearrangement uses TRBV27 and TRBJ1-6; D is undetermined. From germline, CDR1 is MNHEY and CDR2 SMNVEV (reference sequence). The CDR3 runs 11 residues. V was shortened by 6 bases and J by 14 bases, with 11 bases between the two germline ends. The CDR3 region is CASRDSGALHF. DNA of the CDR3: TGTGCCAGCAGGGATAGCGGGGCCCTCCACTTT.

The table lists this clone with a few counts. V usage is TRBV27 and J usage is TRBJ2-3; possible D gene TRBD2, 6 bases. V dropped 6 bases and J dropped 0 bases, with 13 bases sitting between them. This CDR3 spans 15 amino acids. The germline gives CDR1 MNHEY, CDR2 SMNVEV (reference sequence). The CDR3 loop is CASRGLALSTDTQYF. For the CDR3, the DNA is TGTGCCAGCAGGGGACTGGCCCTTAGCACAGATACGCAGTATTTT.

The chain links TRBV10-3 to TRBJ1-2; 9 nucleotides line up with TRBD1. J lost 2 bases, V lost 7 bases, and 5 bases had no gene match. The CDR3 spans 14 residues. Germline V gene data show CDR1 as ENHRY and CDR2 as SYGVKD. CDR3 nucleotide sequence: TGTGCCATCACCTCGGGGACAGGGAACTATGGCTACACCTTC. Amino acids: CAITSGTGNYGYTF.

The chain combines TRBV11-3 with TRBJ2-7; D is unclear. The CDR3 spans 13 residues. Looked up from germline, CDR1 is SGHNT and CDR2 is YENEEA. Trimming took off 1 base at V and 5 bases at J, with 9 bases between the two ends. The CDR3 spells CASSLGVGDEQYF. The CDR3 nucleotides are TGTGCCAGCAGCTTAGGAGTTGGAGACGAGCAGTACTTC.

This clone is a singleton in its sample. One junction end disagrees with the germline gene, perhaps due to a read error. The V call is TRBV7-9, the J call TRBJ2-7, with 7 bases fitting TRBD1. CDR1 and CDR2 (germline): SEHNR, FQNEAQ (reference sequence). There are 13 residues in the CDR3. CDR3 in DNA: TGTGCCAGCAGCCCTGGGACAGACCAAATGATAAACTTC. Translation gives CASSPGTDQMINF.

The genes are TRBV7-2 and TRBJ2-7; 9 bases match TRBD2. Germline values: CDR1 SGHTA, CDR2 FQGNSA. The CDR3 is 16 amino acids. The junction had 7 bases not matched to a gene; V was cut back by 4 bases and J by 0 bases. The CDR3 region has the DNA TGTGCCAGCAGCTCCAGGACTAGCGCCTACTCCTACGAGCAGTACTTC. Residues: CASSSRTSAYSYEQYF.

The J gene is TRBJ1-5, the V gene TRBV5-4; TRBD1 agrees at 8 bases. The CDR3 is 14 amino acids. The V segment lost 4 bases and the J segment 3 bases; nucleotides outside the gene matches: 3. Germline V lookup: CDR1 SGHNT, CDR2 YYREEE (reference sequence). The chain's CDR3 is CASSMDRDNQPQHF. For the CDR3, the DNA is TGTGCCAGCAGCATGGACAGGGACAATCAGCCCCAGCATTTT.

The chain carries TRBV15 and TRBJ1-6; maybe TRBD1 (5 bases). The CDR3 extends over 15 amino acids. Trimming stripped 0 bases from V and 7 bases from J, with 10 bases between. Germline V CDR1 and CDR2: LNHNV, YYDKDF (reference sequence). The CDR3 here is CATSRDIGGNSPLHF. The CDR3 DNA follows: TGTGCCACCAGCAGAGATATCGGGGGGAATTCACCCCTCCACTTT.

The chain couples TRBV9 to TRBJ2-7; 15 bases agree with TRBD2. The ends lost 4 bases at V and 7 bases at J; junction bases unmatched: 9. This CDR3 has 16 residues. The germline V gene encodes CDR1 SGDLS and CDR2 YYNGEE. CDR3 in DNA: TGTGCCAGCAGCCTACGGACTAGCGGGAGGGCCCGTGAGCAGTACTTC. Translation: CASSLRTSGRAREQYF.

The chain recombines TRBV18 with TRBJ2-7, with 7 bases fitting TRBD1. This CDR3 is built from 17 residues. The V and J ends lost 1 base and 2 bases, in that order; junction bases with no gene match: 11. The germline V gene has CDR1 KGHSH and CDR2 LQKENI. The CDR3 loop reads CASSPLHFPQGAYEQYF. In DNA, the CDR3 is TGTGCCAGCTCACCACTTCATTTCCCGCAGGGGGCCTACGAGCAGTACTTC.